This TCR beta chain was sequenced during a study of T cell repertoires in aging, cancer and after chemotherapy. TRB rearrangements spanning V, D and J were amplified using mixed TRB-A/B primers. In TCRdb, the multiplex PCR reads were re-called with MiXCR into one record per CDR3 protein. The table includes about 820 distinct CDR3 sequences, 72% detected once. V was clipped by 4 bases and J by 4 bases, with 13 bases between them. The CDR3 has 14 residues. Amplification of TCR beta used genomic DNA extracted from peripheral blood. This sequence joins TRBV12-3 or TRBV12-4 and TRBJ1-2; D call uncertain. The sample consisted of blood. This clonotype was obtained from a human donor with a blood cancer. In DNA, the CDR3 is TGTGCCAGCAGTTCCTTAGGAGGGCTCTATGGCTACACCTTC. Its translation: CASSSLGGLYGYTF.